This is a list of T cell receptor beta chains from one sample in a study of blood T cell repertoires in COVID-19. The repertoire was sequenced with immunoSEQ multiplex PCR; TCRdb's copy has only in-frame clones and lacks some. The sample holds 120,000 or so clones, 85% seen once. Material: peripheral blood. These receptor sequences come from a man aged 80 or over with active or convalescent COVID-19. CDR3s include the opening cysteine and the closing phenylalanine or tryptophan. Each record gives: V gene, J gene, clone size, D gene, CDR3 protein, CDR3 DNA. The D gene is left open where the match is weak. Clone size is stated in some rows and not others, as once, few, many or a class when expanded.

v_call: TRBV7-9; j_call: TRBJ2-3; clone_size: NA; d_call: TRBD2; cdr3_aa: CASSLAGGLPDTQYF; cdr3_nt: TGTGCCAGCAGCCTAGCGGGGGGGCTCCCAGATACGCAGTATTTT
v_call: TRBV11-2; j_call: TRBJ2-5; clone_size: NA; d_call: TRBD1; cdr3_aa: CASSVDRVGETQYF; cdr3_nt: TGTGCCAGCAGCGTGGACAGGGTGGGGGAGACCCAGTACTTC
v_call: TRBV30; j_call: TRBJ1-4; clone_size: NA; d_call: NA; cdr3_aa: CAWGGIDEKLFF; cdr3_nt: TGTGCCTGGGGGGGGATCGATGAAAAACTGTTTTTT
v_call: TRBV10-3; j_call: TRBJ2-1; clone_size: NA; d_call: TRBD2; cdr3_aa: CAISEFSGSYNEQFF; cdr3_nt: TGTGCCATCAGTGAGTTTAGCGGGTCCTACAATGAGCAGTTCTTC
v_call: TRBV10-3; j_call: TRBJ1-5; clone_size: NA; d_call: NA; cdr3_aa: CAISEGGKGSNQPQHF; cdr3_nt: TGTGCCATCAGTGAGGGGGGGAAGGGGAGCAATCAGCCCCAGCATTTT
v_call: TRBV7-3; j_call: TRBJ2-7; clone_size: NA; d_call: TRBD2; cdr3_aa: CASSLGLAGVVEQYF; cdr3_nt: TGTGCCAGCAGCTTAGGACTAGCGGGAGTTGTTGAGCAGTACTTC
v_call: TRBV18; j_call: TRBJ1-1; clone_size: NA; d_call: TRBD1; cdr3_aa: CASSLGQGRTEAFF; cdr3_nt: TGTGCCAGCTCACTCGGACAGGGACGGACTGAAGCTTTCTTT
v_call: TRBV5-1; j_call: TRBJ1-1; clone_size: NA; d_call: NA; cdr3_aa: CASSWAEGFGIEAFF; cdr3_nt: TGCGCCAGCAGCTGGGCAGAGGGTTTCGGGATTGAAGCTTTCTTT
v_call: TRBV6-5; j_call: TRBJ1-1; clone_size: NA; d_call: NA; cdr3_aa: CASMWQLNTEAFF; cdr3_nt: TGTGCCAGCATGTGGCAGTTGAACACTGAAGCTTTCTTT
v_call: TRBV7-3; j_call: TRBJ2-6; clone_size: NA; d_call: NA; cdr3_aa: CASSLGGRSSGANVLTF; cdr3_nt: TGTGCCAGCAGCTTAGGAGGCAGGTCATCTGGGGCCAACGTCCTGACTTTC
v_call: TRBV29-1; j_call: TRBJ1-2; clone_size: NA; d_call: NA; cdr3_aa: CSVELGHGYTF; cdr3_nt: TGCAGCGTTGAATTGGGCCATGGCTACACCTTC
v_call: TRBV30; j_call: TRBJ1-1; clone_size: NA; d_call: TRBD1; cdr3_aa: CAWSYRDRNTEAFF; cdr3_nt: TGTGCCTGGAGTTACCGGGACAGAAACACTGAAGCTTTCTTT
v_call: TRBV5-1; j_call: TRBJ2-1; clone_size: NA; d_call: NA; cdr3_aa: CASSLYPGAYNEQFF; cdr3_nt: TGCGCCAGCAGCTTGTATCCAGGGGCCTACAATGAGCAGTTCTTC
v_call: TRBV3-1/TRBV3-2; j_call: TRBJ2-5; clone_size: NA; d_call: TRBD1; cdr3_aa: CASSPRQGKGLETQYF; cdr3_nt: TGTGCCAGCAGCCCCCGACAGGGGAAAGGCTTAGAGACCCAGTACTTC
v_call: TRBV6-5; j_call: TRBJ2-7; clone_size: NA; d_call: NA; cdr3_aa: CASQGGHTYEQYF; cdr3_nt: TGTGCCAGCCAGGGGGGCCACACCTACGAGCAGTACTTC
v_call: TRBV7-3; j_call: TRBJ2-3; clone_size: NA; d_call: TRBD2; cdr3_aa: CASSLTQTSGKYRRSTDTQYF; cdr3_nt: TGTGCCAGCAGCTTAACGCAGACTAGCGGGAAATACCGCCGTAGCACAGATACGCAGTATTTT
v_call: TRBV19; j_call: TRBJ1-4; clone_size: NA; d_call: TRBD1; cdr3_aa: CASRPGTGDEKLFF; cdr3_nt: TGTGCCAGTAGGCCCGGGACAGGGGATGAAAAACTGTTTTTT
v_call: TRBV4-3; j_call: TRBJ2-1; clone_size: NA; d_call: NA; cdr3_aa: CASSQDSERNEQFF; cdr3_nt: TGCGCCAGCAGCCAAGATTCGGAGAGGAATGAGCAGTTCTTC
v_call: TRBV24-1; j_call: TRBJ2-1; clone_size: NA; d_call: TRBD2; cdr3_aa: CATSDTTSGSRGEQFF; cdr3_nt: TGTGCCACCAGTGACACTACTAGCGGGAGTAGAGGTGAGCAGTTCTTC
v_call: TRBV5-1; j_call: TRBJ2-1; clone_size: NA; d_call: TRBD2; cdr3_aa: CASSYLAGGPNEQFF; cdr3_nt: TGCGCCAGCAGCTATCTGGCGGGGGGGCCCAATGAGCAGTTCTTC
v_call: TRBV28; j_call: TRBJ2-1; clone_size: NA; d_call: NA; cdr3_aa: CASSLLEAGQFF; cdr3_nt: TGTGCCAGCAGTTTACTGGAGGCTGGGCAGTTCTTC
v_call: TRBV5-1; j_call: TRBJ1-1; clone_size: NA; d_call: NA; cdr3_aa: CASSLLVQKNTEAFF; cdr3_nt: TGCGCCAGCAGCTTGCTTGTACAGAAGAACACTGAAGCTTTCTTT
v_call: TRBV7-9; j_call: TRBJ2-7; clone_size: once; d_call: NA; cdr3_aa: CASSPSQDYEQYF; cdr3_nt: TGTGCCAGCAGCCCGAGCCAGGACTACGAGCAGTACTTC
v_call: TRBV3-1/TRBV3-2; j_call: TRBJ2-7; clone_size: NA; d_call: TRBD2; cdr3_aa: CASRPRTSGPSSYEQYF; cdr3_nt: TGTGCCAGCAGACCCAGGACTAGCGGGCCGAGCTCCTACGAGCAGTACTTC
v_call: TRBV6-4; j_call: TRBJ1-6; clone_size: once; d_call: TRBD1; cdr3_aa: CASSRGQDNSPLHF; cdr3_nt: TGTGCCAGCAGTCGGGGACAGGACAATTCACCCCTCCACTTT
v_call: TRBV15; j_call: TRBJ1-6; clone_size: NA; d_call: TRBD1; cdr3_aa: CATSGGSNSPLHF; cdr3_nt: TGTGCCACCTCAGGGGGTAGTAATTCACCCCTCCACTTT
v_call: TRBV19; j_call: TRBJ1-1; clone_size: NA; d_call: NA; cdr3_aa: CASMGGGQDTEAFF; cdr3_nt: TGTGCCAGCATGGGCGGGGGGCAAGACACTGAAGCTTTCTTT
v_call: TRBV3-1/TRBV3-2; j_call: TRBJ1-1; clone_size: NA; d_call: NA; cdr3_aa: CASSPWGPRNTEAFF; cdr3_nt: TGTGCCAGCAGCCCGTGGGGGCCCAGGAACACTGAAGCTTTCTTT
v_call: TRBV18; j_call: TRBJ2-3; clone_size: NA; d_call: NA; cdr3_aa: CASSPGHDGSSDTQYF; cdr3_nt: TGTGCCAGCTCACCTGGGCACGATGGGAGTTCAGATACGCAGTATTTT
v_call: TRBV3-1/TRBV3-2; j_call: TRBJ2-7; clone_size: NA; d_call: TRBD2; cdr3_aa: CASSQGPRGVGYYEQYF; cdr3_nt: TGTGCCAGCAGCCAAGGTCCTCGGGGGGTAGGATACTACGAGCAGTACTTC
v_call: TRBV6-4; j_call: TRBJ2-3; clone_size: NA; d_call: TRBD2; cdr3_aa: CASSASAGGTDTQYF; cdr3_nt: TGTGCCAGCAGTGCGTCCGCGGGAGGCACAGATACGCAGTATTTT
v_call: TRBV7-9; j_call: TRBJ1-2; clone_size: NA; d_call: NA; cdr3_aa: CASSSQGVGGYTF; cdr3_nt: TGTGCCAGCAGCTCCCAGGGCGTTGGTGGCTACACCTTC
v_call: TRBV27; j_call: TRBJ2-5; clone_size: NA; d_call: NA; cdr3_aa: CASSLSGWLAQETQYF; cdr3_nt: TGTGCCAGCAGTTTATCGGGGTGGCTAGCGCAAGAGACCCAGTACTTC
v_call: TRBV18; j_call: TRBJ1-3; clone_size: NA; d_call: NA; cdr3_aa: CASSPEQTSGNTIYF; cdr3_nt: TGTGCCAGCTCACCGGAACAGACCTCTGGAAACACCATATATTTT
v_call: TRBV5-1; j_call: TRBJ2-3; clone_size: NA; d_call: TRBD1; cdr3_aa: CASSLEGQGLDTQYF; cdr3_nt: TGCGCCAGCAGCTTGGAGGGACAGGGACTAGATACGCAGTATTTT
v_call: TRBV5-5; j_call: TRBJ2-1; clone_size: NA; d_call: TRBD1; cdr3_aa: CASSSPGAGGANNEQFF; cdr3_nt: TGTGCCAGCAGCTCCCCTGGGGCAGGGGGCGCCAACAATGAGCAGTTCTTC
v_call: TRBV10-3; j_call: TRBJ2-1; clone_size: NA; d_call: TRBD1; cdr3_aa: CAISLGQLDNEQFF; cdr3_nt: TGTGCCATCAGTCTGGGACAGTTAGACAATGAGCAGTTCTTC
v_call: TRBV19; j_call: TRBJ1-4; clone_size: NA; d_call: NA; cdr3_aa: CASSTLHRETNEKLFF; cdr3_nt: TGTGCCAGTAGTACCCTTCACAGGGAAACTAATGAAAAACTGTTTTTT
v_call: TRBV9; j_call: TRBJ2-3; clone_size: NA; d_call: NA; cdr3_aa: CASSVASAGANTDTQYF; cdr3_nt: TGTGCCAGCAGCGTAGCTTCCGCGGGGGCCAACACAGATACGCAGTATTTT
v_call: TRBV11-2; j_call: TRBJ2-7; clone_size: NA; d_call: TRBD2; cdr3_aa: CASSPGLVTYEQYF; cdr3_nt: TGTGCCAGCAGCCCCGGACTAGTGACCTACGAGCAGTACTTC
v_call: TRBV2; j_call: TRBJ2-7; clone_size: NA; d_call: NA; cdr3_aa: CASSEGSGTPYEQYF; cdr3_nt: TGTGCCAGCAGTGAGGGCAGCGGTACCCCCTACGAGCAGTACTTC
v_call: TRBV6-4; j_call: TRBJ2-3; clone_size: NA; d_call: TRBD2; cdr3_aa: CASRMGRGGTDTQYF; cdr3_nt: TGTGCCAGCAGAATGGGGCGGGGGGGCACAGATACGCAGTATTTT